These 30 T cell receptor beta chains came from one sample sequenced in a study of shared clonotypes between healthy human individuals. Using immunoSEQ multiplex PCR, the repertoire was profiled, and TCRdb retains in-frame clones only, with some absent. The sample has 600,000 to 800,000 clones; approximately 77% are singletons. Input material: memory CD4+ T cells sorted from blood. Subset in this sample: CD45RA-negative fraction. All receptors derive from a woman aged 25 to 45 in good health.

CDR3 sequence reads: CASSSGANYNEQFF. The DNA of the CDR3 is TGCGCCAGCAGTAGCGGGGCCAACTACAATGAGCAGTTCTTC. The rearrangement joins TRBV10-2 to TRBJ2-1; TRBD2 matches 7 bases. CDR3 length: 14 amino acids. Per germline, CDR1 WSHSY and CDR2 SAAADI. V shed 5 bases and J 3 bases; nucleotides not matched to a gene: 4.

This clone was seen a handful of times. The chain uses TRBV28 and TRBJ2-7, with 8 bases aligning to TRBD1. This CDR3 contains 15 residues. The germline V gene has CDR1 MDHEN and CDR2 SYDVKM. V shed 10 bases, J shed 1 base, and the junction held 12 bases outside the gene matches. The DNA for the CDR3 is TGTGCCACCGACTTTTCAGGACAGGGTTCCTACGAGCAGTACTTC. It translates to CATDFSGQGSYEQYF.

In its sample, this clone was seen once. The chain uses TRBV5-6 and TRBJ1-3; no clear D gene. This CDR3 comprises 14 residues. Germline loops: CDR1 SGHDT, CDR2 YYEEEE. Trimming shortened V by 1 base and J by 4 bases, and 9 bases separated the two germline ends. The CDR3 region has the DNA TGTGCCAGCAGCTTGCTCTCCGGAGGAAACACCATATATTTT. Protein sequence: CASSLLSGGNTIYF.

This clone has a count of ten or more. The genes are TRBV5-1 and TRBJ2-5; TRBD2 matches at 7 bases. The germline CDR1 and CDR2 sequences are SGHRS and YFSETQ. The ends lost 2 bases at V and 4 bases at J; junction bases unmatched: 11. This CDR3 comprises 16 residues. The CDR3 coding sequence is TGCGCCAGCAGCTTAGATGCCGGGGGGAATAGAGAGACCCAGTACTTC. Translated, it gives CASSLDAGGNRETQYF.

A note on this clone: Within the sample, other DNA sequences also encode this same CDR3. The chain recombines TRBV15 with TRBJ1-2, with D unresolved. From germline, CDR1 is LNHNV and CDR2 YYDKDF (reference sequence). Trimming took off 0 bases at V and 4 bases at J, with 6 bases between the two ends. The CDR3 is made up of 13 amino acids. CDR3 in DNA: TGTGCCACCAGCAGAGAGGTGGGCTATGGCTACACCTTC. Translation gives CATSREVGYGYTF.

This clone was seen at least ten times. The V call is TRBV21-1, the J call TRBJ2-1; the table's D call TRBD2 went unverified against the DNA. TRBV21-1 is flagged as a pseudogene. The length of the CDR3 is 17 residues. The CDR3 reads CASWPRTGTSGINEQFF. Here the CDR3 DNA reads TGTGCCAGCTGGCCGCGGACCGGGACTAGCGGAATCAATGAGCAGTTCTTC.

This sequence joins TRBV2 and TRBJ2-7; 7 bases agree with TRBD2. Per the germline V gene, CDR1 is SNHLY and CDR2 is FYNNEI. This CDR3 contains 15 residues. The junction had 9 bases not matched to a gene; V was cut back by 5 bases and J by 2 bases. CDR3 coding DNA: TGTGCCAGCAGTAGACTAGCCTCAGATCCCTACGAGCAGTACTTC. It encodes CASSRLASDPYEQYF.

In DNA, the CDR3 is TGTGCCAGCACCCTAGGACTAGCGGCTGTTCTAGATACGCAGTATTTT. It specifies CASTLGLAAVLDTQYF. The chain recombines TRBV11-2 with TRBJ2-3; 10 bases match TRBD2. Germline lookup yields CDR1 SGHAT and CDR2 FQNNGV. V dropped 7 bases and J dropped 5; count of bases not matched to a gene: 12. This CDR3 is built from 16 residues.

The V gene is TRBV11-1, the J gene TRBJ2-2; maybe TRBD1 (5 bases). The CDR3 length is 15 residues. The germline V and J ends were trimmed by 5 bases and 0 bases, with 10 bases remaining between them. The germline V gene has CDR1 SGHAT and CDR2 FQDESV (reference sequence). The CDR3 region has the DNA TGTGCCAGCAGCCGACAGTATCCGAACACCGGGGAGCTGTTTTTT. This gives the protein CASSRQYPNTGELFF. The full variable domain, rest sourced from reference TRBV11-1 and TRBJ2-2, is EAEVAQSPRYKITEKSQAVAFWCDPISGHATLYWYRQILGQGPELLVQFQDESVVDDSQLPKDRFSAERLKGVDSTLKIQPAELGDSAMYLCASSRQYPNTGELFFGEGSRLTVL.

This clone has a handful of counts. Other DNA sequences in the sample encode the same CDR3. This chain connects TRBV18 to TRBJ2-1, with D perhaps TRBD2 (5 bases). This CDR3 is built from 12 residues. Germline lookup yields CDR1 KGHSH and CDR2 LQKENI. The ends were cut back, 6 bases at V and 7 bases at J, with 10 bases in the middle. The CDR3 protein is CASSPRRNEQFF. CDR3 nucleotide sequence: TGTGCCAGCTCCCCCCGGAGGAATGAGCAGTTCTTC.

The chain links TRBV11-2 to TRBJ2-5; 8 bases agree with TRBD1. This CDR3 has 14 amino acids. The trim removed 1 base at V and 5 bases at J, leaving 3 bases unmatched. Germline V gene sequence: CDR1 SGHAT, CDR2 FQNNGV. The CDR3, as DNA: TGTGCCAGCAGCTTAGCAGGGGGCAGGGAGACCCAGTACTTC. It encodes CASSLAGGRETQYF.

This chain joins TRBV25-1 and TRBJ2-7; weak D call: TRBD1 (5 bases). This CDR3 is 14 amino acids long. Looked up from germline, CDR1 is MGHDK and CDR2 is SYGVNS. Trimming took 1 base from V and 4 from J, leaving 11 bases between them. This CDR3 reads CASSESGKGYEQYF. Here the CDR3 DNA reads TGTGCCAGCAGTGAATCAGGGAAAGGGTACGAGCAGTACTTC.

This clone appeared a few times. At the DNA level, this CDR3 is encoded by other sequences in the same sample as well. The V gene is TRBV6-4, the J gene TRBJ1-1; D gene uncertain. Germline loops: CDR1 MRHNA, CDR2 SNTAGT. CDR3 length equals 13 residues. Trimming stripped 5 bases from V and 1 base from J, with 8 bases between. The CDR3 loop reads CASSRTGNTEAFF. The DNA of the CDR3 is TGTGCCAGCAGTCGGACGGGGAACACTGAAGCTTTCTTT.

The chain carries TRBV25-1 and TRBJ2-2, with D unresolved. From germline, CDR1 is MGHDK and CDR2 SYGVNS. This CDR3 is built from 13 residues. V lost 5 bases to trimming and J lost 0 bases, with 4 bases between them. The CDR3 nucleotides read TGTGCCAGCAGTAAGCCGAACACCGGGGAGCTGTTTTTT. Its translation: CASSKPNTGELFF.

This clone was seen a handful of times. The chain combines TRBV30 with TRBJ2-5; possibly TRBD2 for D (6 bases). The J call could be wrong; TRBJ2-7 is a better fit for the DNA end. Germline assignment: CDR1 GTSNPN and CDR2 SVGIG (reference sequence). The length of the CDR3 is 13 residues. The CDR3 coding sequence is TGTGCCTGGAACAAGCGGGCCCTCTACGAGCAGTACTTC. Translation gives CAWNKRALYEQYF.

The CDR3 DNA reads TGCAGCGTTGTGGCTAGCCGGACTGCCTTGTACTTC. Protein sequence: CSVVASRTALYF. The chain links TRBV29-1 to TRBJ2-7, with D perhaps TRBD2 (5 bases). The CDR3 totals 12 residues. V lost 4 bases and J 12 bases, leaving 19 bases between the germline ends. Germline CDR1 SQVTM, CDR2 ANQGSEA.

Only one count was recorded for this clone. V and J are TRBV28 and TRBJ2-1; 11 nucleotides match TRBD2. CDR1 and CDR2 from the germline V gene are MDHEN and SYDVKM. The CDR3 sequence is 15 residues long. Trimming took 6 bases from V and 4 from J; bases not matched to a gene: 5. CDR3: CASRPGLAVYNEQFF. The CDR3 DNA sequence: TGTGCCAGCAGGCCGGGACTAGCGGTTTACAATGAGCAGTTCTTC.

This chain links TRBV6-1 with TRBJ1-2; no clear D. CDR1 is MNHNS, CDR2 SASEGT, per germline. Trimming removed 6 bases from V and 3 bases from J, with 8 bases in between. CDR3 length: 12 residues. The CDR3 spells CASRTLDYGYTF. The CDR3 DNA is TGTGCCAGCAGGACCTTGGACTATGGCTACACCTTC.

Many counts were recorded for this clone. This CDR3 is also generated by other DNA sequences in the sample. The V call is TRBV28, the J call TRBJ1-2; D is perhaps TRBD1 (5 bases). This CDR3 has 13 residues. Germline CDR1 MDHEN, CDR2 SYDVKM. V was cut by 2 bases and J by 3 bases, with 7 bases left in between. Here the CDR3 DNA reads TGTGCCAGCAGTTTAGGGGGGTACTATGGCTACACCTTC. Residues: CASSLGGYYGYTF.

CDR3 amino acids: CASSQTGQGTDTQYF. The CDR3 nucleotides read TGTGCCAGCAGCCAAACTGGACAGGGCACAGATACGCAGTATTTT. V and J are TRBV6-6 and TRBJ2-3; 7 nucleotides line up with TRBD1. The trim removed 6 bases at V and 1 base at J, leaving 7 bases unmatched. CDR1 is MNHNY, CDR2 SVGAGI, per germline (reference sequence). There are 15 residues in the CDR3.

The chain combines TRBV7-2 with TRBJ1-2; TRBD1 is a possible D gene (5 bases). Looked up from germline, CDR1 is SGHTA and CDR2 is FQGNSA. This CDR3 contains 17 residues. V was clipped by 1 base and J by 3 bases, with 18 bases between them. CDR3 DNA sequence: TGTGCCAGCAGCTTAGAGTCCCGGGAGGGCAGGGACTATGGCTACACCTTC. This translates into CASSLESREGRDYGYTF. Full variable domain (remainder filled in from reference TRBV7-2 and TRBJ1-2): GAGVSQSPSNKVTEKGKDVELRCDPISGHTALYWYRQSLGQGLEFLIYFQGNSAPDKSGLPSDRFSAERTGGSVSTLTIQRTQQEDSAVYLCASSLESREGRDYGYTFGSGTRLTVV.

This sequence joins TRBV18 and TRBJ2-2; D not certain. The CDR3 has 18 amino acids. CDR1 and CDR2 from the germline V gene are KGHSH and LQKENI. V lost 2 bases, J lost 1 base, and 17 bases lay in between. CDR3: CASSPSVFSEVNTGELFF. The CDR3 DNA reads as TGTGCCAGCTCACCATCAGTTTTCTCTGAGGTGAACACCGGGGAGCTGTTTTTT.

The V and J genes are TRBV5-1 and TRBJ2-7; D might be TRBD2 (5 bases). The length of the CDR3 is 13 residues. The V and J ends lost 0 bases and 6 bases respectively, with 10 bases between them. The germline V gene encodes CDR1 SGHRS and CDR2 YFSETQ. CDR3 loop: CASSLGLSREQYF. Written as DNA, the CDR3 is TGCGCCAGCAGCTTGGGACTATCTCGCGAGCAGTACTTC.

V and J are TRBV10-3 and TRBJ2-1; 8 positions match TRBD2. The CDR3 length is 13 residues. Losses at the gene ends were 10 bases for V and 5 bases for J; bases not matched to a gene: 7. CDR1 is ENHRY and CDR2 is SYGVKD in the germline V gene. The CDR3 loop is CATSSGLDNEQFF. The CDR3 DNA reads TGTGCCACCTCTAGCGGGTTAGACAATGAGCAGTTCTTC.

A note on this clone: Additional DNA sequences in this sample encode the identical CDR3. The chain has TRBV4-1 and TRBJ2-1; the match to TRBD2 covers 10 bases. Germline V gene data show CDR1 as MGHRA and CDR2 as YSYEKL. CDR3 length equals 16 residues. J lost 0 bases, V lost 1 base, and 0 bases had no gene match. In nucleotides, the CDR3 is TGCGCCAGCAGCCAAGGACTAGCGGGCTCCTACAATGAGCAGTTCTTC. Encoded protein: CASSQGLAGSYNEQFF.

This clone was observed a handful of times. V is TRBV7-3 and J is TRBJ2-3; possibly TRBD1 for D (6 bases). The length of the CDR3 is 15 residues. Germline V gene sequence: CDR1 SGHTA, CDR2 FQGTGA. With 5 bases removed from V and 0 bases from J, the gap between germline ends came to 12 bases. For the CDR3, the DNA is TGTGCCAGCAGCGCTACAGGGACCAGCACAGATACGCAGTATTTT. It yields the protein CASSATGTSTDTQYF. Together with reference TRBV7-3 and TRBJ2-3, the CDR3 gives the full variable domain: GAGVSQTPSNKVTEKGKYVELRCDPISGHTALYWYRQSLGQGPEFLIYFQGTGAADDSGLPNDRFFAVRPEGSVSTLKIQRTERGDSAVYLCASSATGTSTDTQYFGPGTRLTVL.

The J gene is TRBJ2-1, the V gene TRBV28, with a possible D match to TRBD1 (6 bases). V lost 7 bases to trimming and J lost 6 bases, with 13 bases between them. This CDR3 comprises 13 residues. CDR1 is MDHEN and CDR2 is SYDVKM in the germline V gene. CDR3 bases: TGTGCCAGCAATTCCGGACAGAGCAATGAGCAGTTCTTC. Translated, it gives CASNSGQSNEQFF.

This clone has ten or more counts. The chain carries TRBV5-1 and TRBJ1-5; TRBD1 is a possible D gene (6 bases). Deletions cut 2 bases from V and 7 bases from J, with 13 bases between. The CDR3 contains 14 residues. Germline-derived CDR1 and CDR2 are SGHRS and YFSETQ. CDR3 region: CASSLQGLRQPQHF. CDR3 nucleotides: TGCGCCAGCAGCTTACAGGGTTTGCGGCAGCCCCAGCATTTT.

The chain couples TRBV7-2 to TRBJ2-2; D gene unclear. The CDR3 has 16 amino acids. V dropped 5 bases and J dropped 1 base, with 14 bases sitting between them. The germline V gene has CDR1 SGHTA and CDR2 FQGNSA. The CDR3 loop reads CASSPRSVLNTGELFF. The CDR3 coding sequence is TGTGCCAGCAGCCCTAGGTCCGTCCTGAACACCGGGGAGCTGTTTTTT.

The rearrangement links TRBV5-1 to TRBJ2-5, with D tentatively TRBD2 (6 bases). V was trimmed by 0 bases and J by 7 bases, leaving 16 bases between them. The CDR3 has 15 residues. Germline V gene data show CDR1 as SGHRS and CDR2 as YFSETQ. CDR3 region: CASSLVRDWTGTQYF. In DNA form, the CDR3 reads TGCGCCAGCAGCTTGGTCAGGGACTGGACCGGGACCCAGTACTTC.